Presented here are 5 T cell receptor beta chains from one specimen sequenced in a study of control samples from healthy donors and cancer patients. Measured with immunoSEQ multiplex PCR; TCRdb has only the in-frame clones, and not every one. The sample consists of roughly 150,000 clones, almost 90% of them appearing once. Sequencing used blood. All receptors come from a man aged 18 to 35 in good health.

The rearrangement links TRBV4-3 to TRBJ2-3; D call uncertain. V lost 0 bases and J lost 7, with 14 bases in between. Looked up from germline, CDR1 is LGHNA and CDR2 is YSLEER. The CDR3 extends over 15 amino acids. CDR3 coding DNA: TGCGCCAGCAGCCAAGATCTCGGTGCGCCAAATACGCAGTATTTT. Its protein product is CASSQDLGAPNTQYF.

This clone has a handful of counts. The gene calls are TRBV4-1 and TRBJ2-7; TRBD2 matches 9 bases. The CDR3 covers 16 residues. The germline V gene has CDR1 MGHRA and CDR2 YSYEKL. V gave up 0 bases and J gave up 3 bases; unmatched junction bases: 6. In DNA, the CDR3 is TGCGCCAGCAGCCAAGATATAGGGACTAGCTTCTACGAGCAGTACTTC. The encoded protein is CASSQDIGTSFYEQYF.

The CDR3 protein is CASSIAGGSGSPLHF. In DNA form, the CDR3 reads TGTGCCAGTAGTATAGCCGGGGGGTCGGGGTCACCCCTCCACTTT. V is TRBV19 and J is TRBJ1-6; a possible D gene is TRBD1 (5 bases). CDR3 length: 15 amino acids. Germline lookup yields CDR1 LNHDA and CDR2 SQIVND (reference sequence). V shed 1 base and J shed 10 bases, with 14 bases lying between them.

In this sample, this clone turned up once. This CDR3 is CASSDIPISNQPQHF. The CDR3 DNA sequence: TGTGCCAGCAGTGACATCCCGATTAGCAATCAGCCCCAGCATTTT. This chain joins TRBV6-4 and TRBJ1-5; D is unclear. This CDR3 is 15 amino acids long. Deletions cut 2 bases from V and 0 bases from J, with 8 bases between. CDR1 is MRHNA and CDR2 is SNTAGT in the germline V gene.

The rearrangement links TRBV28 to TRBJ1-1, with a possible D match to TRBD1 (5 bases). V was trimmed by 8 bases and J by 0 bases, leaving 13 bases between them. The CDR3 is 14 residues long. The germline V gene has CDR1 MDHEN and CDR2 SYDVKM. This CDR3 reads CASWRQHMNTEAFF. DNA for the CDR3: TGTGCCAGCTGGAGACAGCACATGAACACTGAAGCTTTCTTT.